This T cell receptor (beta chain) was sequenced for a study of blood T cell repertoires in COVID-19. Using immunoSEQ multiplex PCR, the repertoire was profiled, and TCRdb retains in-frame clones only, with some absent. The top ten clones hold less than 2% of a sample with approximately 140,000 clones, 88% of them seen once. Germline V CDR1 and CDR2: SGHRS, YFSETQ. Trimming removed 0 bases from V and 1 base from J, with 7 bases in between. CDR3 length: 14 amino acids. The chain links TRBV5-1 to TRBJ2-5; no clear D gene. The clonotype comes from a woman aged 55-69 years with acute or convalescent COVID-19. Sequenced: peripheral blood. The CDR3, as DNA: TGCGCCAGCAGCTTGGAGGCTAGCCAAGAGACCCAGTACTTC. Amino acid sequence: CASSLEASQETQYF.